This T cell receptor beta chain was obtained from a study of T cells in Graves' hyperthyroidism and ophthalmopathy. Researchers took RNA transcripts and amplified the TCR beta CDR3 regions from them. HTBI primers were used for first-round RT-PCR of the TCR CDR3. TCRdb itself ran the multiplex PCR reads through MiXCR, one entry per CDR3 protein. The sample includes about 640,000 distinct CDR3 sequences, about a fifth of them seen just once. This clonotype appeared many times. V lost 5 bases, J lost 3 bases, and 5 bases stayed unmatched. There are 16 residues in the CDR3. The source of this sequence is a man in his thirties or forties with Graves' ophthalmopathy. V is TRBV12-3 or TRBV12-4 and J is TRBJ2-3; 13 bases fit TRBD2. What was sequenced was blood. CDR3 in DNA: TGTGCCAGCAGTCGGACTAGCGGGAGCGCGACAGATACGCAGTATTTT. Protein product: CASSRTSGSATDTQYF.